Below are 8 T cell receptor beta chains sequenced from a single sample in a study of T cell clones after liver transplantation. Only in-frame clones appear in the TCRdb table, and some are missing; sequencing was by immunoSEQ multiplex PCR. This table has 80,000 or so clones, 80% to 85% appearing once. The sequences come from CD4+ T cells from blood, collected 45 to 46 months after liver transplant. The receptors originated from a human patient who received a liver transplant. Among the T cells, some may be from the graft donor.

J is TRBJ2-5 and V is TRBV2; a possible D gene is TRBD1 (5 bases). Germline CDR1 SNHLY, CDR2 FYNNEI. Deletions cut 5 bases from V and 10 bases from J, with 17 bases between. The CDR3 contains 13 residues. CDR3 nucleotide sequence: TGTGCCAGCAGTCGAACTACAGGAGTGGTCCAGTACTTC. This gives the protein CASSRTTGVVQYF.

The chain couples TRBV15 to TRBJ2-1, with 10 bases matching TRBD2. Germline CDR1 is LNHNV and CDR2 is YYDKDF (reference sequence). This CDR3 comprises 18 residues. V lost 0 bases to trimming and J lost 7 bases; unmatched junction nucleotides: 12. The CDR3 sequence: CATSRDRAGGGAWNEQFF. CDR3 coding DNA: TGTGCCACCAGCAGAGATCGAGCGGGAGGGGGGGCTTGGAATGAGCAGTTCTTC.

The chain uses TRBV28 and TRBJ1-6; D uncertain. V lost 7 bases and J 1 base, leaving 5 bases between the germline ends. Per germline, CDR1 MDHEN and CDR2 SYDVKM. The CDR3 runs 13 residues. Written as DNA, the CDR3 is TGTGCCAGCAAGGGTTCCTATAATTCACCCCTCCACTTT. Translating gives CASKGSYNSPLHF. The variable domain in full, completed from reference TRBV28 and TRBJ1-6, reads DVKVTQSSRYLVKRTGEKVFLECVQDMDHENMFWYRQDPGLGLRLIYFSYDVKMKEKGDIPEGYSVSREKKERFSLILESASTNQTSMYLCASKGSYNSPLHFGNGTRLTVT.

The CDR3 loop reads CATSREGGQNYEQYF. For the CDR3, the DNA is TGTGCCACCAGCAGAGAGGGGGGACAGAACTACGAGCAGTACTTC. The chain recombines TRBV15 with TRBJ2-7; a possible D gene is TRBD1 (7 bases). Germline V gives CDR1 LNHNV, CDR2 YYDKDF (reference sequence). The CDR3 spans 15 residues. Between the trimmed V and J ends, which lost 0 bases and 3 bases, there was a span of 12 bases. Using reference TRBV15 and TRBJ2-7 for the parts outside the CDR3, the full variable domain is DAMVIQNPRYQVTQFGKPVTLSCSQTLNHNVMYWYQQKSSQAPKLLFHYYDKDFNNEADTPDNFQSRRPNTSFCFLDIRSPGLGDTAMYLCATSREGGQNYEQYFGPGTRLTVT.

The rearrangement joins TRBV11-2 to TRBJ2-1; D not certain. The length of the CDR3 is 12 residues. Germline V CDR1 and CDR2: SGHAT, FQNNGV. Trimming stripped 2 bases from V and 5 bases from J, with 4 bases between. The CDR3 DNA reads as TGTGCCAGCAGCTTAAGAGACAATGAGCAGTTCTTC. This codes for CASSLRDNEQFF.

V is TRBV19 and J is TRBJ2-3; 8 bases align to TRBD2. The CDR3 has 16 residues. Germline V lookup: CDR1 LNHDA, CDR2 SQIVND (reference sequence). V shed 3 bases, J shed 2 bases, and the junction held 7 bases outside the gene matches. The CDR3 is CASSMRAGAITDTQYF. The CDR3 nucleotides read TGTGCCAGTAGTATGCGAGCGGGAGCCATCACAGATACGCAGTATTTT. The full variable domain, with the rest looked up from reference TRBV19 and TRBJ2-3, is DGGITQSPKYLFRKEGQNVTLSCEQNLNHDAMYWYRQDPGQGLRLIYYSQIVNDFQKGDIAEGYSVSREKKESFPLTVTSAQKNPTAFYLCASSMRAGAITDTQYFGPGTRLTVL.

V gene TRBV6-6 combines with J gene TRBJ2-7; possible D gene TRBD1, 6 bases. The CDR3 extends over 15 amino acids. The V gene's germline CDR1 is MNHNY and CDR2 SVGAGI (reference sequence). V dropped 6 bases and J dropped 2 bases, with 17 bases sitting between them. CDR3 region: CASRSSQGTAYEQYF. CDR3 nucleotide sequence: TGTGCCAGCAGATCCTCCCAGGGGACCGCCTACGAGCAGTACTTC.

This clone was recorded only once. The V and J genes are TRBV28 and TRBJ2-1; D not resolved. This CDR3 contains 13 residues. Between the trimmed V and J ends, which lost 8 bases and 3 bases, there was a span of 11 bases. Germline-derived CDR1 and CDR2 are MDHEN and SYDVKM. In nucleotides, the CDR3 is TGTGCCAGCGAGGCGGTAAACTACAATGAGCAGTTCTTC. Protein product: CASEAVNYNEQFF.